The 19 T cell receptor beta chains below were found in one sample sequenced in a study of blood T cell repertoires in COVID-19. The method was immunoSEQ multiplex PCR; TCRdb's version includes in-frame clones alone and lacks a portion of them. The repertoire holds roughly 180,000 clones, with about 84% as singletons. The sample was PBMCs or T cells enriched from blood (not recorded which). These TCRs come from a woman in her twenties or thirties who had recovered from COVID-19.

The chain employs TRBV28 and TRBJ1-2; D remains ambiguous. The V end lost 4 bases, the J end lost 8 bases, and 11 bases lay between the germline ends. CDR1 is MDHEN and CDR2 is SYDVKM in the germline V gene. This CDR3 contains 12 residues. CDR3 protein: CASSSSTGGYTF. Written as DNA, the CDR3 is TGTGCCAGCAGTTCATCGACGGGAGGCTACACCTTC.

In DNA form, the CDR3 reads TGTGCCAGCAAAAATCAGGACAGGGGCCTATCGAATGACTACACCTTC. Its translation: CASKNQDRGLSNDYTF. This rearrangement joins TRBV2 to TRBJ1-2, with TRBD1 matching over 9 bases. The length of the CDR3 is 16 residues. Germline CDR1 reads SNHLY; CDR2 reads FYNNEI. The J segment lost 10 bases and the V segment lost 7 bases, leaving 19 bases of the junction unmatched.

This clone was recorded only once. The V and J genes are TRBV4-2 and TRBJ2-1; no clear D. CDR1 and CDR2 from the germline V gene are LGHNA and YNFKEQ. The CDR3 length is 15 residues. The V and J ends lost 0 bases and 9 bases respectively, with 15 bases between them. In DNA, the CDR3 is TGTGCCAGCAGCCAAGAATCTACCTCCCTGAGTGAGCAGTTCTTC. Residues: CASSQESTSLSEQFF.

The chain uses TRBV6-5 and TRBJ2-1; the D is unclear. Germline V gene data show CDR1 as MNHEY and CDR2 as SVGAGI. The ends were cut back, 5 bases at V and 6 bases at J, with 8 bases in the middle. CDR3 length equals 12 residues. The CDR3 here is CASSHSINEQFF. The CDR3 DNA sequence: TGTGCCAGCAGTCATTCTATCAATGAGCAGTTCTTC.

This chain joins TRBV29-1 and TRBJ2-2, with TRBD2 identical over 7 bases. Germline V gene data show CDR1 as SQVTM and CDR2 as ANQGSEA. The CDR3 is 14 residues long. Trimming removed 4 bases from V and 4 bases from J; junction bases left unmatched: 6. Here the CDR3 DNA reads TGCAGCGTTGTCCTGACTAGCCTCACCGGGGAGCTGTTTTTT. Encoded protein: CSVVLTSLTGELFF.

The chain has TRBV7-9 and TRBJ2-1; weak D call: TRBD1 (5 bases). Germline CDR1 SEHNR, CDR2 FQNEAQ (reference sequence). The CDR3 contains 11 residues. V was clipped by 10 bases and J by 9 bases, with 13 bases between them. The CDR3 DNA follows: TGTGCCACCACCCCAGGGTCTGAGCAGTTCTTC. This codes for CATTPGSEQFF.

J is TRBJ1-2 and V is TRBV27; 7 bases map to TRBD1. The germline V gene has CDR1 MNHEY and CDR2 SMNVEV (reference sequence). Losses at the gene ends were 6 bases for V and 1 base for J; bases not matched to a gene: 8. The CDR3 length is 15 residues. The CDR3 sequence: CASSKTGSGNYGYTF. CDR3 nucleotides: TGTGCCAGCAGCAAGACAGGGTCGGGTAACTATGGCTACACCTTC.

The chain links TRBV19 to TRBJ1-2; 8 bases are a match to TRBD1. Germline V gene sequence: CDR1 LNHDA, CDR2 SQIVND (reference sequence). The CDR3 is made up of 17 amino acids. Trimming cost V 10 bases and J 4 bases; bases outside gene matches: 20. The DNA of the CDR3 is TGTGCCACCCATACCCCGACTCGGACAGGGATGACCTATGGCTACACCTTC. Its translation is CATHTPTRTGMTYGYTF.

This clone was recorded only once. CDR3 in amino acids: CASSLSLASSFEQYF. CDR3 in DNA: TGTGCCAGCAGTTTAAGCCTAGCGAGTTCGTTCGAGCAGTACTTC. This chain connects TRBV28 to TRBJ2-7, with D maybe TRBD2 (6 bases). Germline V gene lookup returns CDR1 MDHEN and CDR2 SYDVKM. Between the trimmed V and J ends, which lost 2 bases and 6 bases, there was a span of 17 bases. CDR3 length: 15 amino acids.

The chain couples TRBV27 to TRBJ2-7; tentatively, D is TRBD2 (6 bases). This CDR3 is 14 amino acids long. CDR1 and CDR2 (germline): MNHEY, SMNVEV (reference sequence). V lost 8 bases and J 1 base, leaving 15 bases between the germline ends. CDR3 nucleotide sequence: TGTGCCAGCCAACTACAGGCGGGATCCTACGAGCAGTACTTC. This sequence encodes CASQLQAGSYEQYF.

V usage is TRBV28 and J usage is TRBJ2-7; D may be TRBD2 (5 bases). Looked up from germline, CDR1 is MDHEN and CDR2 is SYDVKM. V lost 3 bases to trimming and J lost 3 bases, with 9 bases between them. The CDR3 is made up of 13 amino acids. CDR3 in amino acids: CASSFAGLYEQYF. For the CDR3, the DNA is TGTGCCAGCAGTTTCGCGGGCCTCTACGAGCAGTACTTC.

The chain recombines TRBV12-5 with TRBJ2-2; 10 nucleotides line up with TRBD1. Germline assignment: CDR1 LGHNT and CDR2 FRNRAP. The V gene end was trimmed by 3 bases and the J gene end by 1 base; junction bases not matched to a gene: 5. The CDR3 spans 17 residues. CDR3 region: CASGFLRDRGNTGELFF. The CDR3, as DNA: TGTGCTAGTGGTTTCCTCCGGGACAGGGGGAACACCGGGGAGCTGTTTTTT.

The rearrangement uses TRBV6-5 and TRBJ1-3, with TRBD1 identical over 8 bases. The CDR3 is made up of 14 amino acids. Germline V gene sequence: CDR1 MNHEY, CDR2 SVGAGI. V lost 6 bases, J lost 2 bases, and 3 bases stayed unmatched. CDR3 amino acids: CASSRGLAGNTIYF. The CDR3 DNA reads as TGTGCCAGCAGCAGGGGGCTGGCTGGAAACACCATATATTTT.

The chain uses TRBV27 and TRBJ2-7; 12 nucleotides line up with TRBD2. From germline, CDR1 is MNHEY and CDR2 SMNVEV (reference sequence). This CDR3 is 15 amino acids long. The V gene end was trimmed by 6 bases and the J gene end by 5 bases; junction bases not matched to a gene: 8. CDR3 protein: CASRSPSGRVDEQYF. The CDR3 bases are TGTGCCAGCAGATCCCCTAGCGGGAGGGTCGACGAGCAGTACTTC.

CDR3 nucleotides: TGTGCCAGCAGCTTAGATGGCGGGAGGGTCGACAATGAGCAGTTCTTC. It is translated as CASSLDGGRVDNEQFF. V usage is TRBV11-3 and J usage is TRBJ2-1, with TRBD2 identical over 9 bases. The germline V gene encodes CDR1 SGHNT and CDR2 YENEEA. With V trimmed by 0 bases and J by 5 bases, 5 bases remained unmatched. The length of the CDR3 is 16 residues.

This rearrangement joins TRBV2 to TRBJ2-7; 9 positions match TRBD1. From germline, CDR1 is SNHLY and CDR2 FYNNEI. The CDR3 runs to 17 residues. The junction had 9 bases not matched to a gene; V was cut back by 2 bases and J by 1 base. DNA of the CDR3: TGTGCCAGCAGTGAATTCGAGGGACAGGGAACGTCCTACGAGCAGTACTTC. As protein: CASSEFEGQGTSYEQYF.

The chain joins TRBV7-2 to TRBJ2-1; the D gene is possibly TRBD2 (5 bases). The germline V and J ends were trimmed by 4 bases and 8 bases, with 18 bases remaining between them. The CDR3 is made up of 15 amino acids. The germline gives CDR1 SGHTA, CDR2 FQGNSA. CDR3 sequence reads: CASSSRPTRGDEQFF. The CDR3 nucleotides read TGTGCCAGCAGCTCCCGACCTACTAGAGGCGATGAGCAGTTCTTC.

The chain joins TRBV6-1 to TRBJ1-2, with 10 bases lining up with TRBD1. Germline-derived CDR1 and CDR2 are MNHNS and SASEGT. Trimming cost V 3 bases and J 6 bases; bases outside gene matches: 13. The CDR3 is 17 residues long. The CDR3 loop is CASSEGGQGILSDGYTF. CDR3 bases: TGTGCCAGCAGTGAGGGGGGACAGGGGATCTTGAGTGATGGCTACACCTTC.

The V and J genes are TRBV19 and TRBJ2-5, with a weak D call TRBD2 (6 bases). V lost 1 base and J 2 bases, leaving 14 bases between the germline ends. The CDR3 runs 16 residues. The germline CDR1 and CDR2 sequences are LNHDA and SQIVND (reference sequence). The CDR3 nucleotides are TGTGCCAGTAGTATAGGGTCTCCGGGAGAGCAAGAGACCCAGTACTTC. Amino acid sequence: CASSIGSPGEQETQYF.